This entry is about one TCR beta chain. This specimen belongs to a study of regulatory T cells in long-lasting Graves disease. The sample's time point: persistent/refractory GD, antithyroid drugs over 5 years with positive TRAb. Isolated PBMC RNA provided the starting material for the TCR library. Per germline, CDR1 SEHNR and CDR2 FQNEAQ (reference sequence). V was trimmed by 5 bases and J by 5 bases, leaving 7 bases between them. This CDR3 is 12 amino acids long. The TCR beta library used iRepertoire HTBI primers with Arm-PCR amplification of CDR3. TCRdb re-called the multiplex PCR reads through MiXCR, storing one row per CDR3 protein. The sample records around 460,000 distinct CDR3 sequences, 20% to 25% being singletons.

This TCR derives from a female donor with Graves disease. V gene TRBV7-9 combines with J gene TRBJ2-4; D is unresolved. The sequencing used peripheral blood mononuclear cells (PBMCs), collected when the disease was refractory, from a patient treated with antithyroid drugs. The CDR3 nucleotides read TGTGCCAGCAGCCCTATAGAAAACATTCAGTACTTC. It translates to CASSPIENIQYF.